This T cell receptor (beta chain) was captured by sequencing in a study of blood T cell repertoires in COVID-19. Losses at the gene ends were 6 bases for V and 2 bases for J; bases not matched to a gene: 11. The CDR3 contains 16 residues. Germline V CDR1 and CDR2: LGHDT, YNNKEL (reference sequence). As processed by the authors: Amplified reference gene primers provided the basis for estimating nucleated cell counts. Assay: immunoSEQ multiplex PCR; the TCRdb copy retains only in-frame clones and omits some. V and J calls and clone size are copied from that table; D and trimming were computed from the DNA. The sample holds about 63,000 clones, 79% seen once.

Sequencing was performed on peripheral blood. The rearrangement joins TRBV3-1 (or the pseudogene TRBV3-2) to TRBJ2-3, with 7 bases lining up with TRBD1. This clonotype was obtained from a human donor in a cohort sampled during active COVID-19. CDR3 in amino acids: CASSRSLGQPTDTQYF. The CDR3 nucleotides read TGTGCCAGCAGTCGTTCCTTGGGACAGCCCACAGATACGCAGTATTTT.